This record concerns one T cell receptor (beta chain) sequence. The sample comes from a study of Ad26.COV2.S vaccination and SARS-CoV-2 variants. Across the whole study: The study gave Ad26.COV2.S intramuscularly, once or twice 56 days apart.

The treatment was: around 19 received Ad26.COV2.S at low or high dose, single or two shots; five or six received placebo; per-sample allocation not given. Each sample was drawn 63 days after the first injection (of vaccine or placebo). A Boston adult aged 18-55 years was the donor. Profiling relied on immunoSEQ multiplex PCR, and the TCRdb table lists in-frame clones only, not all of them. The sample includes hundreds of thousands of clones, approximately 92% of them seen just once. Trimming removed 6 bases at V and 4 bases at J, with 19 bases between. Germline CDR1 is SGHNT and CDR2 is YYREEE (reference sequence). The CDR3 has 15 amino acids.

The specimen comprised peripheral blood, sampled in a trial of Ad26.COV2.S vaccine versus placebo. The V call is TRBV5-4, the J call TRBJ1-1, with D possibly being TRBD1 (6 bases). The source is a person aged 18-65 years who received the Ad26.COV2.S COVID-19 vaccine or a placebo. The CDR3 nucleotides read TGTGCCAGCACTCCGGGGGGCAGGGCGGCCACTGAAGCTTTCTTT. Residues: CASTPGGRAATEAFF.